This T cell receptor beta chain emerged from a study of blood T cell repertoires in COVID-19. Study as a whole: Collection of acute and convalescent COVID-19 samples took place in the United States, Italy and Spain. T cells, B-cell-depleted T cells, or PBMCs provided the cDNA or gDNA that served as material.

Worth noting for this clone: Different DNA sequences within this sample yield the same CDR3.

In the original workflow: Reference gene primer amplification gave nucleated cell count estimates. Data came from immunoSEQ multiplex PCR; TCRdb stores just in-frame clones and leaves some out. V, J and clone size were drawn from that table, and D and trimming were deduced from the DNA. This sample has 300,000 to 400,000 clones; roughly 90% occur once, and the top ten carry 3.5% to 4%. Trimming cost V 0 bases and J 1 base, with 9 bases left between them. The germline gives CDR1 KGHSH, CDR2 LQKENI. The CDR3 totals 15 residues. The clonotype was recovered from a woman aged 45-60 years with active or convalescent COVID-19. The chain has TRBV18 and TRBJ1-1; D is unclear. The sample consisted of peripheral blood. CDR3 sequence: CASSPPGRANTEAFF. The CDR3 DNA reads as TGTGCCAGCTCACCACCCGGGAGGGCGAACACTGAAGCTTTCTTT.